This TCR beta chain emerged from a study of T cells after yellow fever vaccination. Study details: With SMART-Seq v4 Ultra Low Input, the fractions containing low cell numbers were prepared.

V shed 6 bases and J shed 0 bases, with 12 bases lying between them. Germline assignment: CDR1 SNHLY and CDR2 FYNNEI. There are 15 residues in the CDR3. TCRdb re-called the 5' RACE reads through MiXCR, storing one row per CDR3 protein. Here the sample spans a few hundred thousand distinct CDR3 sequences, about 9.5% being singletons. This clonotype was seen repeatedly, ten times or more. The antigen is unknown. Whole-study results and caveats: The secondary response was weaker, and its peak arrived faster, on day 5 versus 15.

Sequenced here: PBMCs, sampled on the day of the first yellow fever vaccination. This receptor was taken from a man younger than 30 who received the YFV17D yellow fever vaccine. The chain has TRBV2 and TRBJ1-3; D may be TRBD1 (5 bases). The CDR3 DNA reads as TGTGCCAGCAGGCGCCGACAGTTCTCTGGAAACACCATATATTTT. Translating it yields CASRRRQFSGNTIYF.